A selection of T cell receptor beta chains follows, all from one sample in a study of blood T cell repertoires in COVID-19. Using immunoSEQ multiplex PCR, the repertoire was profiled, and TCRdb retains in-frame clones only, with some absent. The sample includes about 240,000 clones, more than 85% seen only once; the top ten take more than 8.5%. Sequencing was performed on peripheral blood. The receptors derive from a woman between 45 and 65 years old with COVID-19, enrolled during active disease. CDR3s include the opening cysteine and the closing phenylalanine or tryptophan. D genes are given only for firm matches. Expanded clones get a size class; other rows say once, few or many, or leave the size out.

clone_size	v_call	cdr3_length	d_call	j_call	cdr3_nt	cdr3_aa
.	TRBV7-9	14	.	TRBJ1-2	TGTGCCAGCAGCCGCACCAGGGGTAACTATGGCTACACCTTC	CASSRTRGNYGYTF
.	TRBV9	13	.	TRBJ2-3	TGTGCCAGCAGCCGGGTAAGCACAGATACGCAGTATTTT	CASSRVSTDTQYF
.	TRBV24-1	15	TRBD1	TRBJ2-2	TGTGCCACCAGTGATTTTCAGGGGGCAGACGGGGAGCTGTTTTTT	CATSDFQGADGELFF
.	TRBV7-2	17	.	TRBJ2-2	TGTGCCAGCAGCAGAAGTGTAGCCTCAATGAACACCGGGGAGCTGTTTTTT	CASSRSVASMNTGELFF
.	TRBV19	14	.	TRBJ2-2	TGTGCCAGTAGTATGGGCATTAACACCGGGGAGCTGTTTTTT	CASSMGINTGELFF
.	TRBV13	18	TRBD1	TRBJ2-6	TGTGCCAGCAGCCTGGGACAGGGGGCGCTGACTGGGGCCAACGTCCTGACTTTC	CASSLGQGALTGANVLTF
.	TRBV5-1	13	TRBD1	TRBJ1-2	TGCGCCAGCAGCTCGGGACAGGGGTTGGGCTACACCTTC	CASSSGQGLGYTF
.	TRBV5-8	15	TRBD1	TRBJ2-5	TGTGCCAGCAGCTCGGGACAGGGGATGGAAGAGACCCAGTACTTC	CASSSGQGMEETQYF
.	TRBV7-9	16	.	TRBJ2-6	TGTGCCAGCAGCTTAGCCGCGCCATCTGGGGCCAACGTCCTGACTTTC	CASSLAAPSGANVLTF
.	TRBV27	17	.	TRBJ1-1	TGTGCCAGCAGTTTCTCAGGGGCCGTGGGGTATCGCACTGAAGCTTTCTTT	CASSFSGAVGYRTEAFF
few	TRBV6-1	13	TRBD1	TRBJ1-2	TGTGCCAGCAGTGAAAATTCCGGCAGGGGGGACACCTTC	CASSENSGRGDTF
.	TRBV19	13	TRBD2	TRBJ2-2	TGTGCCAGTAGTGGCGGGAGCACCGGGGAGCTGTTTTTT	CASSGGSTGELFF
.	TRBV4-1	17	TRBD2	TRBJ2-3	TGCGCCAGCAGCCAAGATGTTAGCGGGGGACTTGGTGGTACGCAGTATTTT	CASSQDVSGGLGGTQYF
.	TRBV5-5	15	.	TRBJ2-2	TGTGCCAGCAGCTTGTGGGGCCCCATCACCGGGGAGCTGTTTTTT	CASSLWGPITGELFF
.	TRBV2	16	.	TRBJ1-2	TGTGCCAGCAGTGAAGCGCTGACAGAACCTAACTATGGCTACACCTTC	CASSEALTEPNYGYTF
.	TRBV19	15	.	TRBJ1-1	TGTGCCAGTAGTATAGAGTGGGCAGTTTGGACTGAAGCTTTCTTT	CASSIEWAVWTEAFF
few	TRBV2	12	.	TRBJ2-1	TGTGCCAGCGGGGCCGTGGGGAATGAGCAGTTCTTC	CASGAVGNEQFF
.	TRBV30	14	.	TRBJ1-2	TGTGCCTGGACTCACGACAGCGAGTTTTGGGGCTACACCTTC	CAWTHDSEFWGYTF
.	TRBV3-1/TRBV3-2	15	TRBD2	TRBJ2-1	TGTGCCAGCAGCCCATCCGCAGGACTAGCGGGGGGGCAGTTCTTC	CASSPSAGLAGGQFF
.	TRBV11-2	13	.	TRBJ1-2	TGTGCCAGCAGCCTACGAAGGGGTTATGGCTACACCTTC	CASSLRRGYGYTF
.	TRBV7-2	16	.	TRBJ1-5	TGTGCCAGCAGCTTAGTGAGGTGGGGGGGATCCCAGCCCCAGCATTTT	CASSLVRWGGSQPQHF
.	TRBV6-2/TRBV6-3	14	.	TRBJ2-6	TGTGCCAGCAGCCAACGTAGTGGGGCCAACGTCCTGACTTTC	CASSQRSGANVLTF
.	TRBV5-4	15	TRBD2	TRBJ2-3	TGTGCCAGCAGCGGCGGGAGAACTAGCGCAGATACGCAGTATTTT	CASSGGRTSADTQYF
.	TRBV12-3/TRBV12-4	13	TRBD1	TRBJ1-1	TGTGCCTGCGCGACAGGGCTTTACACTGAAGCTTTCTTT	CACATGLYTEAFF
.	TRBV5-1	14	.	TRBJ1-6	TGCGCCAGCAGCTTACTGGCAGGTGGTTCACCCCTCCACTTT	CASSLLAGGSPLHF
.	TRBV12-3/TRBV12-4	13	TRBD1	TRBJ2-7	TGTGCCAGCAGCGAGACAGGGACGCACGAGCAGTACTTC	CASSETGTHEQYF
once	TRBV11-3	15	.	TRBJ2-2	TGTGCCAGCAGCTTAGCCGGCGGAGGGCTTGGGGAGCTGTTTTTT	CASSLAGGGLGELFF
.	TRBV27	14	TRBD1	TRBJ1-6	TGTGCCAGCATGGTCGGGACAGTTAATTCACCCCTCCACTTT	CASMVGTVNSPLHF
.	TRBV19	15	TRBD1	TRBJ1-6	TGTGCCAGTAGTGGGAGAGACAGGGGGGATTCACCCCTCCACTTT	CASSGRDRGDSPLHF
.	TRBV9	16	.	TRBJ1-6	TGTGCCAGCAGCGTAGGGGCCTCTCATAGGAATTCACCCCTCCACTTT	CASSVGASHRNSPLHF
.	TRBV7-9	17	TRBD1	TRBJ1-2	TGTGCCAGCAGCTTAGTAGGACAGGGGAGTTTTTTCTATGGCTACACCTTC	CASSLVGQGSFFYGYTF
.	TRBV19	16	TRBD1	TRBJ1-5	TGTGCCAGTAGTACCATTGGACAGGGGGGACATCAGCCCCAGCATTTT	CASSTIGQGGHQPQHF
.	TRBV4-3	17	TRBD2	TRBJ2-1	TGCGCCAGCAGCCAAGATCTACTAGCGGGGGCCTACAATGAGCAGTTCTTC	CASSQDLLAGAYNEQFF
.	TRBV6-6	14	.	TRBJ1-5	TGTGCCAGCCTAAAACAGGGCTCTAATCAGCCCCAGCATTTT	CASLKQGSNQPQHF
.	TRBV19	13	TRBD1	TRBJ1-1	TGTGCCAGTAGGGGGACAGGGTGGTTCCCGGCTTTCTTT	CASRGTGWFPAFF
.	TRBV19	15	.	TRBJ2-2	TGTGCCACCCAGAAGTTTCCGATGAACACCGGGGAGCTGTTTTTT	CATQKFPMNTGELFF
.	TRBV10-3	16	.	TRBJ2-3	TGTGCCATCCGGGGGGCCGTGTGGGGGCCCACAGATACGCAGTATTTT	CAIRGAVWGPTDTQYF
.	TRBV12-3/TRBV12-4	12	TRBD1	TRBJ1-1	TGTGCCAGCAGTCGGACAGGGGGCGAAGCTTTCTTT	CASSRTGGEAFF
.	TRBV2	13	TRBD1	TRBJ1-1	TGTGCCAGCAGCGGACAGGGGGGAACTGAAGCTTTCTTT	CASSGQGGTEAFF
.	TRBV6-1	14	.	TRBJ1-1	TGTGCCAGCAGTGAAGGGCAGGTAAACACTGAAGCTTTCTTT	CASSEGQVNTEAFF
.	TRBV27	15	.	TRBJ1-6	TGTGCCAGCAGTCGACAGGCGGTAAATAATTCACCCCTCCACTTT	CASSRQAVNNSPLHF
.	TRBV4-3	15	TRBD1	TRBJ1-2	TGCGCCAGCAGCCAAGGGACAGGGGGGGGCTATGGCTACACCTTC	CASSQGTGGGYGYTF
.	TRBV20-1	10	TRBD1	TRBJ1-1	TGCAGTGCTCCCAGGGGGCCGGCTTTCTTT	CSAPRGPAFF
.	TRBV27	15	TRBD1	TRBJ1-5	TGTGCCAGCAGGCCGGGACAGGACTCGGGTCAGCCCCAGCATTTT	CASRPGQDSGQPQHF
.	TRBV12-5	17	TRBD2	TRBJ2-1	TGTGCTAGTGGTTTGAGGCTAGCGGGGGGACCTTACAATGAGCAGTTCTTC	CASGLRLAGGPYNEQFF
medium-sized	TRBV6-1	14	.	TRBJ1-3	TGTGCCAGCAGTGATGGAGTCTCTGGAAACACCATATATTTT	CASSDGVSGNTIYF
.	TRBV12-5	17	.	TRBJ2-2	TGTGCTAGTGGCACCCCCCAGGGCAGGGGGAACACCGGGGAGCTGTTTTTT	CASGTPQGRGNTGELFF
few	TRBV13	14	.	TRBJ1-6	TGTGCCAGCAGACGGAGAGGGGAGGGGATACCCCTCCACTTT	CASRRRGEGIPLHF
.	TRBV4-3	16	TRBD2	TRBJ2-3	TGCGCCAGCAGCCAAGTAATGCGGGGGGCCACCGATACGCAGTATTTT	CASSQVMRGATDTQYF
.	TRBV4-1	15	.	TRBJ1-3	TGCGCCAGCAGCCAATTGGGGGCGAGTGGAAACACCATATATTTT	CASSQLGASGNTIYF
.	TRBV14	14	TRBD1	TRBJ1-5	TGTGCCAGCAGCGCGGGGACAGGCAATCAGCCCCAGCATTTT	CASSAGTGNQPQHF
.	TRBV30	13	.	TRBJ1-5	TGTGCCTGGAGTGGGGGCCCAAATCAGCCCCAGCATTTT	CAWSGGPNQPQHF
.	TRBV28	15	.	TRBJ1-2	TGTGCCAGCAGCCCACAGCAGGCAGGCCTCTATGGCTACACCTTC	CASSPQQAGLYGYTF
.	TRBV28	13	.	TRBJ1-1	TGTGCCAGCAGCACCCCAGGGAACACTGAAGCTTTCTTT	CASSTPGNTEAFF
.	TRBV5-1	14	.	TRBJ1-6	TGCGCCAGCAGAGGGGAAATCGGTAATTCACCCCTCCACTTT	CASRGEIGNSPLHF
.	TRBV5-6	13	TRBD1	TRBJ2-5	TGTGCCAGCACCATGGACAGGGGAGAGACCCAGTACTTC	CASTMDRGETQYF
.	TRBV10-3	16	.	TRBJ1-2	TGTGCCATCAGTGAGTCAACAGGTGCCGGGGGTTATGGCTACACCTTC	CAISESTGAGGYGYTF
few	TRBV6-4	12	.	TRBJ1-5	TGTGCCAACGACAGTTCTCATCAGCCCCAGCATTTT	CANDSSHQPQHF
.	TRBV15	15	TRBD1	TRBJ2-2	TGTGCCACCAGCAGAGCGGGACAGGGGAACGGGGAGCTGTTTTTT	CATSRAGQGNGELFF